Listed below are T cell receptor beta chains from one sample, sequenced in a study of OX40 agonist ivuxolimab in advanced cancers. Only in-frame clones appear in the TCRdb table, and some are missing; sequencing was by immunoSEQ multiplex PCR. The table lists fewer than 40,000 clones, 75% to 90% of them singletons, with approximately 30% in the top ten. The sequencing here drew on CD4+ or CD8+ T cells sorted from blood, taken in a trial of the OX40 agonist ivuxolimab. The receptors originated from an adult with an advanced solid tumor such as melanoma, head and neck, liver or kidney cancer. The CDR3 runs from the conserved cysteine through the conserved F or W. The D gene is left open where the match is weak. For some rows the clone size is stated as once, few or many, or as a class when expanded; others skip it.

v_call,clone_size,j_call,d_call,cdr3_length,cdr3_aa,cdr3_nt
TRBV7-9,-,TRBJ2-3,TRBD2,19,CASSPPLAGGDMSTDTQYF,TGTGCCAGCAGCCCACCCCTAGCGGGAGGAGACATGAGCACAGATACGCAGTATTTT
TRBV9,once,TRBJ1-3,TRBD1,15,CASSVGQGSGNTIYF,TGTGCCAGCAGCGTAGGACAGGGCTCTGGAAACACCATATATTTT
TRBV6-5,once,TRBJ1-1,-,13,CASSWAARVKAFF,TGTGCCAGCAGTTGGGCAGCCAGGGTGAAAGCTTTCTTT
TRBV23-1,-,TRBJ2-2,-,16,CASSQSAGTGAGELFF,TGCGCCAGCAGTCAATCAGCCGGGACGGGGGCCGGGGAGCTGTTTTTT
TRBV9,-,TRBJ2-2,TRBD1,15,CASSKTGANTGELFF,TGTGCCAGCAGCAAGACAGGGGCGAACACCGGGGAGCTGTTTTTT
TRBV6-4,-,TRBJ2-6,-,15,CASSARNSGANVLTF,TGTGCCAGCAGCGCACGAAACTCTGGGGCCAACGTCCTGACTTTC
TRBV11-3,-,TRBJ2-7,TRBD1,14,CASSYPGQGYEQYF,TGTGCCAGCAGTTACCCGGGACAGGGGTACGAGCAGTACTTC
TRBV27,-,TRBJ2-7,-,16,CASSFKVPGANYEQYF,TGTGCCAGCAGTTTTAAGGTCCCAGGGGCTAACTACGAGCAGTACTTC
TRBV27,-,TRBJ2-5,TRBD2,14,CATKTSGSRETQYF,TGTGCCACCAAGACTAGCGGGAGCCGGGAGACCCAGTACTTC
TRBV5-1,-,TRBJ2-1,-,15,CASSFISSSYNEQFF,TGCGCCAGCAGCTTTATCAGTAGCTCCTACAATGAGCAGTTCTTC
TRBV27,-,TRBJ2-3,-,15,CASSWRASATDTQYF,TGTGCCAGCAGCTGGAGAGCTAGTGCCACAGATACGCAGTATTTT
TRBV2,few,TRBJ1-5,TRBD1,15,CASRVLDRGNQPQHF,TGTGCCAGCAGGGTACTGGACAGGGGCAATCAGCCCCAGCATTTT
TRBV2,-,TRBJ1-5,-,15,CASSELGGKNQPQHF,TGTGCCAGCAGTGAATTAGGGGGGAAGAATCAGCCCCAGCATTTT
TRBV28,-,TRBJ2-7,-,12,CASSFSSYEQYF,TGTGCCAGCAGTTTCTCCTCCTACGAGCAGTACTTC
TRBV19,-,TRBJ1-1,-,14,CASSIPGARTEAFF,TGTGCCAGTAGTATACCGGGGGCCAGGACTGAAGCTTTCTTT
TRBV6-4,-,TRBJ2-3,-,15,CASSEGLSGSDTQYF,TGTGCCAGCAGTGAGGGTCTTTCGGGGTCGGATACGCAGTATTTT
TRBV15,-,TRBJ2-1,TRBD2,15,CATHTGGSSYNEQFF,TGTGCCACGCACACGGGCGGGAGCTCCTACAATGAGCAGTTCTTC
TRBV18,-,TRBJ2-3,TRBD1,15,CASSPFQGATDTQYF,TGTGCCAGCTCACCATTCCAGGGGGCAACAGATACGCAGTATTTT